This T cell receptor beta chain was retrieved from a study of shared clonotypes between healthy human individuals (dated by TCRdb to 2020 to 2022). Broadly, across the study: A couple of women and a few men aged 18 to 49 years were included in the cohort. For each donor, CD4 naive and CD4 memory were each run on three plates, CD8 naive on two plates, and CD8 memory on one plate. The study deeply sequenced blood TCR repertoires of five healthy adults to estimate repertoire size and the extent of clonotype sharing between individuals. To increase sequencing depth and limit assay-specific biases, different laboratories used diverse techniques to prepare libraries and sequence TCR repertoires. Leukapheresis yielded between about 0.9 and 9 billion PBMCs per donor. Overall study results and their limits: When four donors were compared, the shared fraction of clonotypes was 5% to 6.5% for naive CD4, 3.5% for naive CD8, 2.3% for memory CD4, and 0.4% for memory CD8. Pairwise subsampling led to the expectation that sequencing depth would affect the degree of clonotype sharing among donors. Incomplete sequencing was indicated by rarefaction of sorted-subset datasets, despite the large sequencing depth. Because the study included only a small number of donors, the genetic and exposure-history diversity represented was limited. Estimated clonotype richness was generally larger for naive than for memory subsets. Compared with non-shared clonotypes, clonotypes shared by all four sorted-subset donors had higher generation probabilities. Sampling was limited to blood, and TCR repertoires in tissue likely differ from TCR repertoires in blood.

Comment on this clone: This clone's antigen is unknown. It has no much larger one-base neighbor in the sample; base qualities were not kept.

Using the deep immunoSEQ assay, multiplex PCR amplified TCR CDR3 regions from genomic DNA. Genomic DNA extracted from each cell subset was distributed evenly over all wells of several immunoSEQ 96-well plates, and each plate served as one replicate. For sorted subsets, roughly 0.2 ug genomic DNA, equal to about 30,000 T cell genomes, was loaded into each replicate PCR. Purified libraries were measured with a Qubit 3.0 fluorometer, size-checked on a Bioanalyzer 2100, and measured again with the KAPA Library Quantification kit. Every immunoSEQ 96-well plate was sequenced on a separate single-read 150-cycle Illumina NextSeq 550 flow cell. In the original analysis: Because the immunoSEQ output held only junctional sequences and lacked quality scores, the filtering could not match the filtering applied to full-length reads. To assign V/J genes and CDR3, sequences were annotated using PyIR, a Python wrapper for IgBLAST v1.9, with IMGT germline references. Reads were filtered out if the reads had weak V/J assignments (E-value above 1e-6), no CDR3, stop codons, out-of-frame junctions, or ambiguous translated residues. V3J clonotypes were defined by identical inferred V gene, J gene, and CDR3 amino acid sequence. To compute the percentage overlap between repertoires, the number of shared unique clonotypes was divided by the size of the smaller repertoire. Richness of each repertoire was evaluated using RTK rarefaction, the Chao1 estimator, and Recon v2.1 estimates of unobserved clonotypes. Generation probabilities for all TCRbeta clonotypes obtained by the gDNA method from a few donors were computed using OLGA. TCRdb limited this immuneACCESS table to in-frame rearrangements with V and J called. A share of clones is missing; checked studies link under half to unresolved V genes, and the rest is unexplained. The V and J calls and clone size come from that table; D and trimming were worked out from the DNA. The sample has more than 2,000,000 clones on record, around nine tenths of them singletons. The ten biggest clones cover roughly 0.13% of the sample.

The donors were healthy, HIV-negative adults who had no recently reported acute infections or vaccinations. Only Caucasian adults living in Nashville, Tennessee, USA were represented among the donors. CD4+ T cells were enriched by magnetic negative selection; naive cells were then positively selected on CD45RA, and the negative fraction formed the memory subset. Blood was obtained by leukapheresis, after which PBMCs were separated by Ficoll-Histopaque density gradient centrifugation and cryopreserved in liquid nitrogen vapor phase. Purity and quantity of every magnetically sorted T cell population were checked by analytical flow cytometry. Each sorted fraction had its genomic DNA isolated and then quantified by UV absorbance on a Nanodrop 2000c. The clonotype was recovered from a man aged 18 to 30 in good health. The sequencing input was naive CD4+ T cells sorted from blood. Explained via the paper, the cell subset or site label denotes: CD45RA+ positively selected.

The CDR3 is CASSSRDRANEQYF. Here is the DNA: TGTGCCAGCAGCTCCCGGGACAGGGCCAACGAGCAGTACTTC. The rearrangement combines TRBV7-8 with TRBJ2-7; TRBD1 aligns with 9 central bases. In the germline V gene, CDR1 corresponds to SGHVS and CDR2 to FQNEAQ. The V end gives up 4 bases and the J end 5 bases, leaving 6 bases in the junction not matched to a gene. Measured from the cysteine to the phenylalanine, the CDR3 is 14 residues long. Kept here is only the CDR3 DNA, which spans 42 bases and is read in frame from base 1.